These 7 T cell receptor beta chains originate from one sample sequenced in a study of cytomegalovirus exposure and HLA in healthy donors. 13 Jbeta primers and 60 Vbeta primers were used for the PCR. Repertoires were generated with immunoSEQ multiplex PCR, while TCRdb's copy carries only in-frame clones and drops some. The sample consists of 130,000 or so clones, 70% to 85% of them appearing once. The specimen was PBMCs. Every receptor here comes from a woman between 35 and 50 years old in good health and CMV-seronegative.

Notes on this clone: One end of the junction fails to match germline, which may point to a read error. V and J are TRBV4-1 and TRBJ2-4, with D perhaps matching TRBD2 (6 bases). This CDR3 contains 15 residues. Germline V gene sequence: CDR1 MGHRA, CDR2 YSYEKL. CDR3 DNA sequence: TGCGTCAGCAGCTCTGGACGGGAGGCCAAAAACATTCAGTACTTC. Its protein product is CVSSSGREAKNIQYF.

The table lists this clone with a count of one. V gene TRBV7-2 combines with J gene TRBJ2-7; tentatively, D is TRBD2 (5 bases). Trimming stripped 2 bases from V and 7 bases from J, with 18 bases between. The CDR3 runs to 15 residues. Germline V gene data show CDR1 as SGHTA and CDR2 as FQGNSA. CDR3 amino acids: CASSLQLGPPSEQYF. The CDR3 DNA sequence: TGTGCCAGCAGCTTACAACTAGGGCCTCCTAGTGAGCAGTACTTC.

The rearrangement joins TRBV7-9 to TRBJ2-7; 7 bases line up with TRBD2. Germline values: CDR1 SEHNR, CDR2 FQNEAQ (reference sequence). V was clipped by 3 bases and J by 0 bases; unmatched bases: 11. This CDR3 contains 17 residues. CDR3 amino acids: CASSFRSSGGSSYEQYF. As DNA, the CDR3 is TGTGCCAGCAGCTTCCGCTCTTCGGGGGGTTCCTCCTACGAGCAGTACTTC.

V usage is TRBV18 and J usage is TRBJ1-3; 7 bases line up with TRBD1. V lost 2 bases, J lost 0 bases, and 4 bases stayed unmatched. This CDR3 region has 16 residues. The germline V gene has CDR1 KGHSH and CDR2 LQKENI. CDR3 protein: CASSPRGLNSGNTIYF. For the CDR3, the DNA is TGTGCCAGCTCACCAAGGGGGCTGAACTCTGGAAACACCATATATTTT.

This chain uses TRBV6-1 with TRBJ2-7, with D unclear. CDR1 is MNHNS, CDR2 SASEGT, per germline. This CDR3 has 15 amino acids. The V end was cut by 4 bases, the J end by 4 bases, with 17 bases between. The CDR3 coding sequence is TGTGCCAGCAGTGGATCCCCTTCAGCAGGTTACGAGCAGTACTTC. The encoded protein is CASSGSPSAGYEQYF.

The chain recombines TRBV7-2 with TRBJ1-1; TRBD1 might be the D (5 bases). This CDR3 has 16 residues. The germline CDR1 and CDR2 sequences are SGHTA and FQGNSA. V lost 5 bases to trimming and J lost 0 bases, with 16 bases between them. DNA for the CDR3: TGTGCCAGCAGCCCGCAGACAGCCTTAATGAACACTGAAGCTTTCTTT. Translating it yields CASSPQTALMNTEAFF.

CDR3 amino acids: CASSPRQGEEKLFF. As DNA, the CDR3 is TGTGCCAGCTCACCTAGACAGGGGGAAGAAAAACTGTTTTTT. This chain connects TRBV18 to TRBJ1-4, with 9 bases lining up with TRBD1. J was trimmed by 8 bases and V by 3 bases; bases with no gene match: 4. This CDR3 has 14 residues. CDR1 is KGHSH and CDR2 is LQKENI in the germline V gene.